What follows are 5 T cell receptor beta chains derived from one specimen sequenced in a study of cytomegalovirus exposure and HLA in healthy donors. Produced via immunoSEQ multiplex PCR; TCRdb's table is partial and in-frame only. The sample has 130,000 to 150,000 clones; 87% are singletons. Material for sequencing was PBMCs. The receptor set was obtained from a man between 18 and 29 years old in good health and CMV-seropositive.

This clone was detected once. The rearrangement uses TRBV13 and TRBJ2-2; no firm D call. The CDR3 runs to 14 residues. V lost 6 bases and J 1 base, leaving 9 bases between the germline ends. Germline CDR1 is PRHDT and CDR2 is FYEKMQ (reference sequence). CDR3 amino acids: CASRTSMNTGELFF. The CDR3 DNA reads TGTGCCAGCAGAACCAGTATGAACACCGGGGAGCTGTTTTTT. The entire variable domain, with the rest obtained from reference TRBV13 and TRBJ2-2, is as follows: AAGVIQSPRHLIKEKRETATLKCYPIPRHDTVYWYQQGPGQDPQFLISFYEKMQSDKGSIPDRFSAQQFSDYHSELNMSSLELGDSALYFCASRTSMNTGELFFGEGSRLTVL.

The J gene is TRBJ1-5, the V gene TRBV9, with a possible D match to TRBD1 (6 bases). Germline V lookup: CDR1 SGDLS, CDR2 YYNGEE. The CDR3 totals 13 residues. The V gene lost 7 bases and the J gene lost 5 bases, with 13 bases spanning the gap. The CDR3 is CASASGVYQPQHF. The DNA of the CDR3 is TGTGCCAGCGCGTCAGGGGTTTATCAGCCCCAGCATTTT.

The chain recombines TRBV5-4 with TRBJ1-2; no clear D gene. V lost 4 bases and J lost 7, with 14 bases in between. CDR1 and CDR2 from the germline V gene are SGHNT and YYREEE (reference sequence). This CDR3 spans 13 amino acids. The CDR3 DNA sequence: TGTGCCAGCAGCGTCGAGGGCCCGGGTGGCTACACCTTC. Protein: CASSVEGPGGYTF.

The chain has TRBV10-2 and TRBJ2-2, with TRBD2 matching over 7 bases. This CDR3 region has 14 residues. V dropped 5 bases and J dropped 3; count of bases not matched to a gene: 3. CDR1 WSHSY and CDR2 SAAADI come from the germline V gene. The CDR3 sequence is CASSPAGDTGELFF. As DNA, the CDR3 is TGCGCCAGCAGTCCGGCGGGAGACACCGGGGAGCTGTTTTTT.

The V call is TRBV21-1, the J call TRBJ2-5; the table's D gene call, TRBD2, was not cross checked with the DNA. TRBV21-1 is marked as a pseudogene. The CDR3 contains 17 residues. The CDR3 region is CASSKGTSGSLVETQYF. CDR3 nucleotides: TGTGCCAGCAGCAAAGGGACTAGCGGGAGTCTGGTAGAGACCCAGTACTTC.